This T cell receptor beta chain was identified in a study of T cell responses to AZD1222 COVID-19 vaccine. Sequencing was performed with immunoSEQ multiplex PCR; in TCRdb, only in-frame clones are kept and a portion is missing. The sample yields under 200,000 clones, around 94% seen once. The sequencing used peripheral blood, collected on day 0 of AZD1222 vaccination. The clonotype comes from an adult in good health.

The CDR3 loop is CASSLGFSGNTIYF. As DNA, the CDR3 is TGCGCCAGCAGCTTGGGCTTCTCTGGAAACACCATATATTTT. J is TRBJ1-3 and V is TRBV5-1, with unresolved D. The germline V and J ends were trimmed by 0 bases and 0 bases, with 4 bases remaining between them. This CDR3 is 14 amino acids long. From germline, CDR1 is SGHRS and CDR2 YFSETQ.